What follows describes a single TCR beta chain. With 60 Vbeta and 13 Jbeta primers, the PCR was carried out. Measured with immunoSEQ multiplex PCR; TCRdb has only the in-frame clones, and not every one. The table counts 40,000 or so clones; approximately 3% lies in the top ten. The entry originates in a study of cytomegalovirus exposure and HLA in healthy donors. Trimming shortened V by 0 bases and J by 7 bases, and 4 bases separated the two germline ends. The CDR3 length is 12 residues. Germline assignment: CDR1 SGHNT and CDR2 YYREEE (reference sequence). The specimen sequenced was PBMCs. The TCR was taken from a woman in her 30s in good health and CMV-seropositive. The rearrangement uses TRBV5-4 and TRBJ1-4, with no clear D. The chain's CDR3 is CASSLDGEKLFF. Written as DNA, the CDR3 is TGTGCCAGCAGCTTGGACGGTGAAAAACTGTTTTTT.